Listed here are 27 T cell receptor beta chains from one sample, sequenced in a study of cytomegalovirus exposure and HLA in healthy donors. This PCR relied on a set of 60 Vbeta primers and 13 Jbeta primers. Clones were sequenced by immunoSEQ multiplex PCR, and TCRdb holds only the in-frame ones, with some missing. The profile covers some 40,000 clones, with about 84% appearing a single time and about 2.9% taken by the ten largest. The sequencing sample was made of PBMCs. These receptors all stem from a man aged 50 to 59 in good health and CMV-seronegative.

J is TRBJ2-5 and V is TRBV28; 7 bases fit TRBD1. With the DNA end fitting TRBJ2-7 better, the J assignment may be wrong. The CDR3 is made up of 17 amino acids. Germline V lookup: CDR1 MDHEN, CDR2 SYDVKM. This CDR3 reads CASSLRGYGTVSYEQYF. Here the CDR3 DNA reads TGTGCCAGCAGTTTACGTGGTTACGGGACAGTCTCCTACGAGCAGTACTTC.

The chain recombines TRBV5-4 with TRBJ2-3; 10 nucleotides align to TRBD2. This CDR3 has 17 residues. Germline V gene data show CDR1 as SGHNT and CDR2 as YYREEE (reference sequence). Trimming removed 3 bases from V and 1 base from J; junction bases left unmatched: 8. CDR3: CASSSTPGTSGTDTQYF. CDR3 nucleotide sequence: TGTGCCAGCAGCTCGACCCCCGGGACTAGCGGCACAGATACGCAGTATTTT.

Only a few counts were recorded for this clone. The genes are TRBV7-9 and TRBJ2-7; 7 positions match TRBD1. With V trimmed by 5 bases and J by 3 bases, 4 bases remained unmatched. This CDR3 has 13 amino acids. Germline CDR1 reads SEHNR; CDR2 reads FQNEAQ (reference sequence). CDR3 amino acids: CASSLGQNYEQYF. DNA for the CDR3: TGTGCCAGCAGCCTGGGACAGAACTACGAGCAGTACTTC. Combining the CDR3 with reference TRBV7-9 and TRBJ2-7 gives the whole variable domain DTGVSQNPRHKITKRGQNVTFRCDPISEHNRLYWYRQTLGQGPEFLTYFQNEAQLEKSRLLSDRFSAERPKGSFSTLEIQRTEQGDSAMYLCASSLGQNYEQYFGPGTRLTVT.

The rearrangement uses TRBV11-2 and TRBJ2-5, with 11 bases matching TRBD1. The tail of the sequence fits TRBJ2-7 better, so the J call may be wrong. Germline CDR1 and CDR2: SGHAT and FQNNGV. The CDR3 runs 14 residues. The CDR3 protein is CASSSRTGGDEQYF. The CDR3 region has the DNA TGTGCCAGCAGCTCTCGGACAGGGGGCGACGAGCAGTACTTC.

Only a few counts were recorded for this clone. This rearrangement joins TRBV7-9 to TRBJ2-5, with 12 bases identical to TRBD1. Germline CDR1 reads SEHNR; CDR2 reads FQNEAQ (reference sequence). With 5 bases clipped from V and 5 bases from J, the junction kept 6 bases outside the gene matches. This CDR3 region has 15 residues. CDR3 amino acids: CASSKGQGAVETQYF. CDR3 in DNA: TGTGCCAGCAGCAAGGGACAGGGGGCGGTGGAGACCCAGTACTTC.

The J gene is TRBJ2-3, the V gene TRBV28, with TRBD1 matching over 10 bases. V was clipped by 5 bases and J by 3 bases; unmatched bases: 8. The CDR3 covers 16 residues. Germline assignment: CDR1 MDHEN and CDR2 SYDVKM. As DNA, the CDR3 is TGTGCCAGCAGTCCTGTCAGGACAGGGGGGACAGATACGCAGTATTTT. This translates into CASSPVRTGGTDTQYF.

The J gene is TRBJ2-2, the V gene TRBV19; TRBD1 aligns across 8 bases. The CDR3 extends over 15 amino acids. Germline V gene sequence: CDR1 LNHDA, CDR2 SQIVND (reference sequence). V lost 10 bases to trimming and J lost 3 bases; unmatched junction nucleotides: 10. CDR3: CATHTGQVYTGELFF. CDR3 DNA: TGTGCCACACACACGGGACAGGTGTACACCGGGGAGCTGTTTTTT.

A few counts support this clone. The CDR3 region is CASSLYLSSYNEQFF. DNA of the CDR3: TGTGCCAGCAGCTTGTATTTGAGCTCCTACAATGAGCAGTTCTTC. This chain connects TRBV5-5 to TRBJ2-1; D is uncertain. Trimming left V 1 base short and J 0 bases short, with 8 bases between. The CDR3 totals 15 residues. Germline CDR1 SGHKS, CDR2 YYEKEE (reference sequence).

The chain has TRBV4-3 and TRBJ1-1; 7 bases align to TRBD1. This CDR3 region has 16 residues. Unmatched junction bases numbered 13, after V lost 6 bases and J lost 3 bases. Germline assignment: CDR1 LGHNA and CDR2 YSLEER. CDR3 in amino acids: CASRRQGQEHYTEAFF. Written as DNA, the CDR3 is TGCGCCAGCAGACGACAGGGACAAGAGCATTACACTGAAGCTTTCTTT.

The sample holds one count of this clone. This chain links TRBV4-3 with TRBJ2-5; D is unclear. The J call is in doubt because the DNA end fits TRBJ2-7 better. The CDR3 is made up of 15 amino acids. Germline loops: CDR1 LGHNA, CDR2 YSLEER. The chain's CDR3 is CASSQAMSSSYEQYF. In DNA, the CDR3 is TGCGCCAGCAGCCAAGCGATGTCTAGCTCCTACGAGCAGTACTTC.

V usage is TRBV27 and J usage is TRBJ1-2, with TRBD1 matching 10 bases. The V and J ends lost 2 bases and 3 bases, in that order; junction bases with no gene match: 3. The germline V gene has CDR1 MNHEY and CDR2 SMNVEV (reference sequence). The CDR3 contains 15 residues. The CDR3 coding sequence is TGTGCCAGCAGTTTAGACAGGGGGCATCACTATGGCTACACCTTC. Encoded protein: CASSLDRGHHYGYTF.

This clone has only a few counts. The rearrangement joins TRBV18 to TRBJ1-1; D not certain. The CDR3 is 18 residues long. V was trimmed by 3 bases and J by 0 bases, leaving 20 bases between them. Per germline, CDR1 KGHSH and CDR2 LQKENI. CDR3 nucleotides: TGTGCCAGCTCACCTCTGCGGATAACGGGAATCATGAACACTGAAGCTTTCTTT. Its protein product is CASSPLRITGIMNTEAFF.

The chain joins TRBV7-2 to TRBJ1-1; 7 bases agree with TRBD1. The V segment lost 7 bases and the J segment 0 bases; nucleotides outside the gene matches: 5. The CDR3 covers 14 residues. Germline V gene sequence: CDR1 SGHTA, CDR2 FQGNSA. The CDR3 sequence is CASTLGQMNTEAFF. DNA of the CDR3: TGTGCCAGCACCCTGGGACAGATGAACACTGAAGCTTTCTTT.

The CDR3 sequence: CASSLQGSRSPLHF. Written as DNA, the CDR3 is TGTGCCAGCAGTCTGCAGGGTTCCCGTTCACCCCTCCACTTT. The V and J genes are TRBV6-5 and TRBJ1-6; TRBD1 might be the D (5 bases). This CDR3 comprises 14 residues. The germline V gene has CDR1 MNHEY and CDR2 SVGAGI. With 5 bases removed from V and 9 bases from J, the gap between germline ends came to 14 bases.

This sequence joins TRBV2 and TRBJ2-5, with TRBD1 matching 7 bases. CDR1 SNHLY and CDR2 FYNNEI come from the germline V gene. The V and J ends lost 11 bases and 1 base, in that order; junction bases with no gene match: 7. The CDR3 has 13 amino acids. In nucleotides, the CDR3 is TGTGCCGGAGTCCGGGACAGCCAAGAGACCCAGTACTTC. Amino acids: CAGVRDSQETQYF.

The chain couples TRBV5-1 to TRBJ2-2; TRBD1 agrees at 9 bases. CDR3 length: 17 residues. Germline trimming cut 2 bases from V and 4 bases from J; bases unmatched to any gene: 9. The V gene's germline CDR1 is SGHRS and CDR2 YFSETQ. The CDR3 spells CASSFSGTGRGTGELFF. CDR3 nucleotides: TGCGCCAGCAGCTTCTCGGGGACAGGGCGCGGCACCGGGGAGCTGTTTTTT.

The chain is built from TRBV10-3 and TRBJ2-3, with 9 bases lining up with TRBD2. Germline CDR1 ENHRY, CDR2 SYGVKD. V trimming: 2 bases; J trimming: 1 base; junction bases outside the gene matches: 1. CDR3 length: 15 residues. The CDR3 sequence is CAISEASGGTDTQYF. The CDR3 DNA follows: TGTGCCATCAGTGAGGCTAGCGGGGGCACAGATACGCAGTATTTT.

The J gene is TRBJ1-1, the V gene TRBV5-1; tentative D call: TRBD1 (5 bases). Germline-derived CDR1 and CDR2 are SGHRS and YFSETQ. V lost 7 bases and J 2 bases, leaving 15 bases between the germline ends. The CDR3 sequence is 14 residues long. CDR3 coding DNA: TGCGCCAGCGGAACAGGACCAGCCAACACTGAAGCTTTCTTT. This sequence encodes CASGTGPANTEAFF.

The chain uses TRBV5-1 and TRBJ2-1, with TRBD1 as a possible D gene (7 bases). Germline CDR1 and CDR2: SGHRS and YFSETQ. Trimming removed 3 bases at V and 6 bases at J, with 16 bases between. This CDR3 has 15 amino acids. This chain's CDR3 is CASSWGAGQTNEQFF. The CDR3 coding sequence is TGCGCCAGCAGCTGGGGGGCGGGACAGACCAATGAGCAGTTCTTC.

The chain couples TRBV10-3 to TRBJ2-1; TRBD2 aligns across 10 bases. This CDR3 is 17 amino acids long. The J segment lost 0 bases and the V segment lost 0 bases, leaving 2 bases of the junction unmatched. Germline V gene sequence: CDR1 ENHRY, CDR2 SYGVKD. The CDR3 nucleotides are TGTGCCATCAGTGAGTCGGGACTAGCGAGCTCCTACAATGAGCAGTTCTTC. Protein product: CAISESGLASSYNEQFF.

CDR3 sequence: CASSLGQGPLSSYNSPLHF. For the CDR3, the DNA is TGTGCCAGTAGCCTGGGACAGGGGCCCCTCAGCTCCTATAATTCACCCCTCCACTTT. The gene calls are TRBV19 and TRBJ1-6; 10 bases align to TRBD1. The V and J ends lost 6 bases and 0 bases, in that order; junction bases with no gene match: 11. Germline CDR1 is LNHDA and CDR2 is SQIVND (reference sequence). This CDR3 spans 19 amino acids.

The chain links TRBV7-9 to TRBJ2-3; 14 bases fit TRBD2. V dropped 0 bases and J dropped 4; count of bases not matched to a gene: 3. CDR1 and CDR2 (germline): SEHNR, FQNEAQ (reference sequence). The CDR3 loop spans 17 amino acids. The CDR3 here is CASSLAGLAGVADTQYF. CDR3 sequence (DNA): TGTGCCAGCAGCTTAGCGGGACTAGCGGGAGTAGCAGATACGCAGTATTTT.

The V call is TRBV4-2, the J call TRBJ2-1; D not certain. The germline V gene has CDR1 LGHNA and CDR2 YNFKEQ. V shed 0 bases and J shed 0 bases, with 12 bases lying between them. This CDR3 is 17 amino acids long. The CDR3 bases are TGTGCCAGCAGCCAAGATAAAGCGTTGAGCTCCTACAATGAGCAGTTCTTC. Translated, it gives CASSQDKALSSYNEQFF.

The chain carries TRBV6-6 and TRBJ1-2, with 7 bases matching TRBD1. CDR3 size: 13 residues. The germline CDR1 and CDR2 sequences are MNHNY and SVGAGI (reference sequence). Unmatched junction bases numbered 6, after V lost 7 bases and J lost 4 bases. CDR3 loop: CASKAQGGYGYTF. The CDR3 DNA reads as TGTGCCAGCAAAGCTCAGGGGGGCTATGGCTACACCTTC.

This clone was found once. The chain joins TRBV6-1 to TRBJ1-1, with TRBD1 matching 8 bases. Per germline, CDR1 MNHNS and CDR2 SASEGT. Unmatched junction bases numbered 7, after V lost 7 bases and J lost 0 bases. This CDR3 contains 15 residues. In DNA, the CDR3 is TGTGCCAGCAATCAGGACAGGGCGGTGAACACTGAAGCTTTCTTT. Translated: CASNQDRAVNTEAFF.

The gene calls are TRBV7-2 and TRBJ1-2; tentative D call: TRBD1 (6 bases). Trimming shortened V by 2 bases and J by 6 bases, and 13 bases separated the two germline ends. CDR3 size: 14 residues. CDR1 is SGHTA and CDR2 is FQGNSA in the germline V gene. The CDR3 DNA is TGTGCCAGCAGCTTACACCCAGGGGACCATGGCTACACCTTC. Its protein is CASSLHPGDHGYTF.

The rearrangement links TRBV28 to TRBJ2-7; no reliable D call. CDR3 length: 12 amino acids. With 8 bases removed from V and 1 base from J, the gap between germline ends came to 9 bases. In germline, CDR1 is MDHEN, CDR2 SYDVKM. The CDR3 DNA sequence: TGTGCCAGCTCGTTCCTGTCCTACGAGCAGTACTTC. Translation: CASSFLSYEQYF. Full variable domain (outside the CDR3, taken from reference TRBV28 and TRBJ2-7): DVKVTQSSRYLVKRTGEKVFLECVQDMDHENMFWYRQDPGLGLRLIYFSYDVKMKEKGDIPEGYSVSREKKERFSLILESASTNQTSMYLCASSFLSYEQYFGPGTRLTVT.